This entry features one T cell receptor (beta chain) sequence. Its cognate antigen has yet to be identified. No base quality values were provided; no much bigger clone lies one nucleotide off. In Seattle, one collaborating source enrolled patients while the infection was active and tracked those patients longitudinally over the course of disease. Collaborating institutions collected whole blood in K2EDTA tubes following their own protocols. For TCRbeta analysis, collaborator samples were shipped as frozen whole blood, as isolated PBMCs, or as DNA extracted from either sample type. TCRbeta CDR3 regions were amplified from genomic DNA by means of the immunoSEQ Assay, a bias-controlled multiplex PCR. As for the authors' bioinformatics: The number of nucleated cells in each sample was estimated by amplification of reference gene primers within the assay. To quantify the absolute abundance of each unique TCRbeta CDR3 rearrangement, sequence reads were collapsed and filtered. For each sample, productive Simpson clonality was calculated as the square root of Simpson's diversity index over productive rearrangements. TCRdb obtained this table from immuneACCESS and retained in-frame rearrangements with V and J assigned. These tables miss some clones; where compared with another copy, unresolved V genes account for less than half of the shortfall, and the remainder is unexplained. V and J calls and clone size are as listed in that table; D and trimming were resolved from the DNA. The sample table records 250,000 to 300,000 clones; about 88% of these occur just once. In total, the top ten clones hold about 11% of the sample.

This sample was taken from a study of blood T cell repertoires in COVID-19 (dated by TCRdb to the early 2020s). A note on the overall study: Samples from collaborators originated in the United States, Italy and Spain and spanned both the acute and convalescent phases of COVID-19. A freely available public database, intended as a resource for researchers studying the immune response to SARS-CoV-2, is where the repertoires were released. Nearly every sample came with metadata listing a de-identified subject ID, COVID-19 status, age in years and sex. HLA class I and class II types, where available, came from metadata supplied by the sample provider rather than from assay-based typing. The dataset comprised deeply sampled blood TCRbeta repertoires from subjects exposed to, actively infected with, or recovered from COVID-19. The material from the prospective study consisted of cDNA or gDNA derived from T cells, B-cell-depleted T cells, or PBMCs. Samples were obtained from the ongoing ImmuneRACE study (first 160 participants) and from 1,200 or so subjects provided by 6 global collaborators.

CDR3 length: 15 amino acids, cysteine to phenylalanine. The CDR3 DNA has 45 bases and is translated from base 1. V loses 1 base at its end and J loses 0 bases; junction bases beyond the gene matches: 2. As encoded in the germline V gene, CDR1 is SGHAT while CDR2 is FQNNGV. The study at large found these results: How much clinical and demographic metadata was included differed by source and by participant, and the metadata was provided uncurated.

The clonotype originates from a woman aged 25 to 39 with COVID-19, enrolled during active disease. Sequencing was carried out using peripheral blood. The chain is encoded by TRBV11-2 joined to TRBJ2-7; 8 junctional bases match TRBD2. The DNA is as follows: TGTGCCAGCAGCTTAGTAGCGGGACCCTCCTACGAGCAGTACTTC. Translated, it gives CASSLVAGPSYEQYF. The CDR3, completed at both ends by the reference TRBV11-2 and TRBJ2-7 genes, gives the full variable domain EAGVAQSPRYKIIEKRQSVAFWCNPISGHATLYWYQQILGQGPKLLIQFQNNGVVDDSQLPKDRFSAERLKGVDSTLKIQPAKLEDSAVYLCASSLVAGPSYEQYFGPGTRLTVT.